The clone carrying this T cell receptor beta chain was picked up a small number of times. This sample is part of a study of response to subunit inactivated influenza vaccine. The V and J ends lost 4 bases and 6 bases, in that order; junction bases with no gene match: 8. The CDR3 totals 14 residues. Germline V gives CDR1 MNHNS, CDR2 SASEGT. Each CDR3 protein is one row after TCRdb ran MiXCR on the RT-PCR reads. The sample has about 540,000 distinct CDR3 sequences, around a quarter seen once; the top ten hold around 2.8%. The sample was also linked to a second study, of T cells expressing NK-cell markers. As that study records: Generation of TCR beta cDNA was performed by 5'RACE template switching incorporating UMIs.

Source: CD4+ T cells sorted from PBMCs, taken roughly 12 days after vaccination. The clonotype comes from a man aged 50-59 years who received an inactivated influenza vaccine. This rearrangement joins TRBV6-1 to TRBJ2-7, with 8 bases aligning to TRBD2. This chain's CDR3 is CASSAGTRPREQYF. CDR3 in DNA: TGTGCCAGCAGTGCCGGGACTAGGCCCCGCGAGCAGTACTTC.